The present T cell receptor (beta chain) was sequenced within a study of CD8 T cells in ankylosing spondylitis. TCRdb re-called the 5' RACE reads through MiXCR, storing one row per CDR3 protein. The table lists 210,000 or so distinct CDR3 sequences, 8% to 9% of them singletons. This clonotype was observed many times. Antigen: not known. Germline V lookup: CDR1 SGHTA, CDR2 FQGNSA. With 6 bases clipped from V and 3 bases from J, the junction kept 6 bases outside the gene matches. CDR3 length: 14 residues. The study, taken as a whole, reports: Some of the motif variants had earlier been found in reactive arthritis patients' fluid and blood.

The sequenced sample consisted of blood, either unsorted or a sorted T cell fraction (not recorded which). The genes are TRBV7-2 and TRBJ2-5; 8 nucleotides agree with TRBD2. This clonotype originated in a female donor with ankylosing spondylitis or in good health (not recorded which). The CDR3 loop is CASSQPGREETQYF. As DNA, the CDR3 is TGTGCCAGCAGTCAACCCGGGAGGGAAGAGACCCAGTACTTC.